This TCR beta chain is from a study of beta chain features in type 1 diabetes. Study observations and caveats: The VDJ junctions of type 1 diabetes patients carried fewer insertions and more deletions.

Expressed TCRB transcripts were sequenced because the entire RNA isolate underwent reverse transcription. Read counts averaged approximately 3.5 million for samples of naive, central memory and regulatory T cells. TCRdb keeps only in-frame clones here, not all; method: immunoSEQ multiplex PCR. The table includes around 340,000 clones, approximately 8% detected once. The CDR3 is made up of 14 amino acids. With V trimmed by 5 bases and J by 5 bases, 9 bases remained unmatched. Germline V gene sequence: CDR1 MGHDK, CDR2 SYGVNS. Concerning this clone itself: Its antigen is still unknown.

The sample consisted of central memory CD4+ T cells from blood. The V call is TRBV25-1, the J call TRBJ2-7, with TRBD1 matching 7 bases. The TCR was taken from a young woman in good health. The chain's CDR3 is CASSQQGTSHEQYF. CDR3 bases: TGTGCCAGCAGTCAACAGGGGACGAGCCACGAGCAGTACTTC.